The rows below give T cell receptor beta chains drawn from one sample of a study of cytomegalovirus exposure and HLA in healthy donors. Some clones are missing from TCRdb's copy, which holds only in-frame ones; the method was immunoSEQ multiplex PCR. The table includes about 130,000 clones, approximately 83% detected once. Sequences were obtained from PBMCs. The receptors derive from a woman aged 35 to 49 in good health and CMV-seropositive. Both conserved end residues are part of each CDR3. Clone size is shown for a subset of rows, as once, few, many or a class of expanded clone.

v_gene	abundance	j_gene	CDR3aa
TRBV13	NA	TRBJ2-7	CASSMWTSGWPYF
TRBV5-1	NA	NA	CASSLEARAPDEQYF
TRBV6-5	NA	NA	CASGASGRSEQYF
TRBV5-1	NA	TRBJ2-3	CASSLAVRSTDTQYF
TRBV6-5	NA	TRBJ1-1	CASSYEAGRTEAFF
TRBV27	NA	TRBJ2-1	CASSFTTSGYNEQFF
TRBV7-9	once	TRBJ2-1	CASSLFSSYNEQFF
TRBV6-1	NA	TRBJ1-5	CASRDRGSGNQPQHF
TRBV4-1	NA	TRBJ2-3	CASSLGGTQYF
TRBV11-1	NA	TRBJ1-1	CASSLGQGETEAFF
TRBV7-9	NA	TRBJ1-1	CASSRPGGLNTEAFF
TRBV11-3	NA	TRBJ2-5	CASSYLTGGPQETQYF
TRBV30	NA	TRBJ2-7	CAWRLAGVEYF
TRBV28	NA	TRBJ2-7	CASSLPGQGHEQYF
TRBV29-1	NA	TRBJ2-5	CSVGEETQYF
TRBV28	NA	TRBJ2-2	CASNERELGTGELFF
TRBV28	NA	TRBJ2-3	CASSDEREVTDTQYF
TRBV2	NA	TRBJ2-1	CASSEAGGILHNEQFF
TRBV9	NA	TRBJ2-1	CASSAHPSGFYNEQFF
TRBV5-4	NA	TRBJ2-1	CASSLDRGADNEQFF
TRBV30	NA	TRBJ1-3	CAFGTAGNTIYF
TRBV5-8	NA	TRBJ1-1	CASSTGQLNTEAFF
TRBV28	NA	TRBJ2-7	CASISTGSYEQYF
TRBV13	NA	TRBJ2-7	CASSFSLGPPYEQYF
TRBV25-1	NA	TRBJ1-1	CASLEGGNTEAFF
TRBV7-9	NA	TRBJ2-2	CASSLGEAGPNTGELFF
TRBV5-3	NA	TRBJ1-2	CARSLQGDDYTF
TRBV11-2	few	TRBJ2-5	CASSGGGGTQYF
TRBV29-1	NA	TRBJ1-4	CSVQDREVEKLFF
TRBV30	few	TRBJ2-7	CAYRDYEQYF
TRBV2	NA	TRBJ2-3	CASSEFVTDTQYF
TRBV30	once	TRBJ1-2	CAWSRTGPNYGYTF
TRBV7-2	NA	TRBJ2-1	CASSLTGAEQFF
TRBV7-6	NA	NA	CASSPDIFYEQYF
TRBV7-9	NA	TRBJ2-5	CSSSLGPQSLETQYF
TRBV29-1	NA	TRBJ1-1	CSVEVADYRYTEAFF
TRBV13	NA	TRBJ2-7	CASSTRMRDSYEQYF
TRBV18	NA	TRBJ1-1	CASSPREGTEAFF
TRBV7-8	NA	TRBJ1-1	CASSLGGGFVTEAFF